Relative to its sample, the clone carrying this TCR beta chain is medium-sized (0.01 to 0.1%). What it binds is unknown. This record comes from a study of T cell repertoires in aging, cancer and after chemotherapy. Study outcomes and limitations: Median generation probability rose over the chemotherapy interval in each cancer cohort, suggesting rebound thymic output.

Peripheral blood genomic DNA, not sorted cells or RNA, was the template. TRB rearrangements spanning V, D and J were amplified using mixed TRB-A/B primers. Via MiXCR, TCRdb re-called the multiplex PCR reads, giving one row per CDR3 protein. The sample consists of fewer than 20,000 distinct CDR3 sequences, roughly half of them appearing once. With 3 bases removed from V and 4 bases from J, the gap between germline ends came to 12 bases. Germline values: CDR1 SQVTM, CDR2 ANQGSEA. This CDR3 has 14 residues. The source of this sequence is a human donor in good health. The rearrangement joins TRBV29-1 to TRBJ2-2, with D maybe TRBD1 (5 bases). The sequencing input was blood. CDR3 coding DNA: TGCAGCGTTGAGGTGGGGCTCGGCACCGGGGAGCTGTTTTTT. The encoded protein is CSVEVGLGTGELFF.